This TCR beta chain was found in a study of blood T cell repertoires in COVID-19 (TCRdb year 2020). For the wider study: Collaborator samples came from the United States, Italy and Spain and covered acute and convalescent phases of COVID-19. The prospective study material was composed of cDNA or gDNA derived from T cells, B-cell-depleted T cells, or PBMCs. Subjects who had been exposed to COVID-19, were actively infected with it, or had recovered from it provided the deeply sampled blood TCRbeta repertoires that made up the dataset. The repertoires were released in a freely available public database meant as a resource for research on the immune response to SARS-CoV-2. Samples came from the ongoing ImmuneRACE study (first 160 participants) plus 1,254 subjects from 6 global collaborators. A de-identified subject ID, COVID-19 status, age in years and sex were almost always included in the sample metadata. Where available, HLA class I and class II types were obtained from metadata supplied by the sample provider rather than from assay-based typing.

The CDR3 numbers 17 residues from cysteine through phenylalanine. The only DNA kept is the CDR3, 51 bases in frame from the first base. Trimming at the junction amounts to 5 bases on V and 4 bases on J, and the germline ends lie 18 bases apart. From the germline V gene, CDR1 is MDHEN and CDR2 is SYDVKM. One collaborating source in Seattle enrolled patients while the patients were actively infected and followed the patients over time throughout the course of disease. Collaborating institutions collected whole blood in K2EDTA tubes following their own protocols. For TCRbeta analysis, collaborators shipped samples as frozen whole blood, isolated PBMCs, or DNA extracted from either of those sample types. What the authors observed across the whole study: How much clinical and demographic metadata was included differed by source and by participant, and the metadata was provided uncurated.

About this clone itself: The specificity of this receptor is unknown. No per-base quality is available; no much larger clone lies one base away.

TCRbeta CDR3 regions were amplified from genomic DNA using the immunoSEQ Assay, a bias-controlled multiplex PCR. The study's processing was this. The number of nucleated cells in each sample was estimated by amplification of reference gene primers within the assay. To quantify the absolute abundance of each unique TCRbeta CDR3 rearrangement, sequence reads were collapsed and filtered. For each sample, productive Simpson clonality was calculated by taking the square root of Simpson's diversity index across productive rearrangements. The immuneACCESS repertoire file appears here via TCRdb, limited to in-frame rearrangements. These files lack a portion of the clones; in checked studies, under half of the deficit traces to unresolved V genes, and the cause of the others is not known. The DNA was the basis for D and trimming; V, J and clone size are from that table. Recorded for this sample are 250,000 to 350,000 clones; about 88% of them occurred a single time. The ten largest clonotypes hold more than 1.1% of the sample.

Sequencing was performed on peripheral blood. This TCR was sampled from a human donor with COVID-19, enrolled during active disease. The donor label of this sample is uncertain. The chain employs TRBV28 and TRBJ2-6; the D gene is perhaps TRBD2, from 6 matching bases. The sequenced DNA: TGTGCCAGCAGTGACTCCTTACTAGCTACGGGGGCCAACGTCCTGACTTTC. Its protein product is CASSDSLLATGANVLTF.